These 10 T cell receptor beta chains were all obtained from the same sample, sequenced in a study of identical twins. One entry per CDR3 protein, called by TCRdb with MiXCR from the 5' RACE reads. Here the sample spans 430,000 or so distinct CDR3 sequences, 20% to 25% being singletons. The same data also went into a second study, on T cells expressing NK-cell markers.

Sequenced material: CD4+ T cells sorted from blood. These receptors all come from a woman in her late teens or twenties in good health.

This sequence joins TRBV6-1 and TRBJ2-3; D uncertain. CDR1 and CDR2 (germline): MNHNS, SASEGT. This CDR3 has 15 amino acids. The germline V and J ends were trimmed by 3 bases and 2 bases, with 12 bases remaining between them. The CDR3 DNA reads as TGTGCCAGCAGTGAGACTCTTCCCGTCACAGATACGCAGTATTTT. Translating it yields CASSETLPVTDTQYF.

This clonotype occurred a few times. This chain connects TRBV7-2 to TRBJ2-3; a possible D gene is TRBD2 (6 bases). This CDR3 spans 12 amino acids. Trimming left V 5 bases short and J 11 bases short, with 14 bases between. Germline-derived CDR1 and CDR2 are SGHTA and FQGNSA. The CDR3 loop reads CASSLIGTGQYF. The CDR3 DNA reads TGTGCCAGCAGCCTTATTGGGACTGGGCAGTATTTT.

The chain is built from TRBV7-2 and TRBJ1-1; TRBD1 aligns across 7 bases. The germline CDR1 and CDR2 sequences are SGHTA and FQGNSA. V gave up 4 bases and J gave up 7 bases; unmatched junction bases: 12. The CDR3 extends over 15 amino acids. In DNA form, the CDR3 reads TGTGCCAGCAGCTCTCACAGGGGATGGAGTGGTGAAGCTTTCTTT. Protein: CASSSHRGWSGEAFF.

This clonotype was seen just once. The chain combines TRBV20-1 with TRBJ2-4, with 9 bases identical to TRBD1. CDR3 length equals 15 residues. Per germline, CDR1 DFQATT and CDR2 SNEGSKA (reference sequence). The trim removed 4 bases at V and 2 bases at J, leaving 6 bases unmatched. The CDR3 DNA reads TGCAGTGCTAATCCGACAGGGGGTACCAAAAACATTCAGTACTTC. Translation: CSANPTGGTKNIQYF.

This chain joins TRBV6-1 and TRBJ2-3, with 8 bases lining up with TRBD1. The trim removed 6 bases at V and 3 bases at J, leaving 8 bases unmatched. In germline, CDR1 is MNHNS, CDR2 SASEGT. CDR3 size: 15 residues. CDR3 protein: CASRSQGAGTDTQYF. CDR3 in DNA: TGTGCCAGCAGATCCCAGGGGGCCGGTACAGATACGCAGTATTTT.

This clonotype was seen a few times. The genes are TRBV5-1 and TRBJ1-1; possible D gene TRBD1, 6 bases. Looked up from germline, CDR1 is SGHRS and CDR2 is YFSETQ. The V and J ends lost 8 bases and 1 base respectively, with 12 bases between them. This CDR3 is built from 13 residues. The chain's CDR3 is CASADSPNTEAFF. The CDR3 bases are TGCGCCAGTGCGGACAGCCCGAACACTGAAGCTTTCTTT.

This clonotype was seen a few times. This chain connects TRBV20-1 to TRBJ2-1, with D unresolved. Trimming pared 0 bases from V and 7 bases from J, leaving 10 bases between. Germline V gene sequence: CDR1 DFQATT, CDR2 SNEGSKA (reference sequence). CDR3 length: 13 residues. The CDR3 protein is CSARDQKENEQFF. CDR3 nucleotide sequence: TGCAGTGCTAGAGATCAAAAGGAGAATGAGCAGTTCTTC.

The V and J genes are TRBV12-3 or TRBV12-4 and TRBJ2-5; a possible D gene is TRBD1 (6 bases). Trimming cost V 6 bases and J 7 bases, with 12 bases left between them. The CDR3 is 12 residues long. The CDR3 sequence: CASSLQGVTQYF. The CDR3 DNA reads as TGTGCCAGCAGCTTACAGGGAGTGACCCAGTACTTC.

The chain carries TRBV5-1 and TRBJ2-1, with 11 bases lining up with TRBD1. The CDR3 has 16 residues. The germline V gene encodes CDR1 SGHRS and CDR2 YFSETQ. V lost 3 bases, J lost 7 bases, and 9 bases stayed unmatched. The CDR3 bases are TGCGCCAGCAGCTCCCCCTCGGGACAGGGGGTAAATGAGCAGTTCTTC. Protein product: CASSSPSGQGVNEQFF.

The chain joins TRBV7-9 to TRBJ2-3; 7 positions match TRBD2. The CDR3 is 15 residues long. Unmatched junction bases numbered 8, after V lost 2 bases and J lost 6 bases. CDR1 SEHNR and CDR2 FQNEAQ come from the germline V gene (reference sequence). In DNA, the CDR3 is TGTGCCAGCAGCTTACCCTGGGAGGGAATGGATACGCAGTATTTT. Translating it yields CASSLPWEGMDTQYF.